This T cell receptor beta chain was identified during a study of shared clonotypes between healthy human individuals. Germline loops: CDR1 SGHTA, CDR2 FQGNSA. The CDR3 is 13 amino acids. With 5 bases removed from V and 5 bases from J, the gap between germline ends came to 12 bases. Clones were read by immunoSEQ multiplex PCR, and TCRdb kept only the in-frame ones, dropping some. This sample has a few million clones, with 85% to 95% found just once. Sequencing used naive CD4+ T cells from PBMCs. Subset here: CD45RA+ positively selected. V gene TRBV7-2 combines with J gene TRBJ1-2, with a weak D call TRBD1 (6 bases). This receptor was obtained from a man between 18 and 35 years old in good health. Some clones in this sample may be carry-over from other donors' samples. CDR3 protein: CASSPRQGYGYTF. Here the CDR3 DNA reads TGTGCCAGCAGCCCCCGCCAGGGGTATGGCTACACCTTC.